The T cell receptor (beta chain) under discussion was sequenced for a study of T-cell reconstitution after alpha-beta-depleted transplantation in children. Study results and limitations: Several hundred rapidly expanded clones from non-depleted graft cells reportedly supplied alpha-beta T cells about two months post-transplant. Some patients showed high day-60 TCRbeta diversity, which derived from surviving recipient T cells and thymic progenitors.

Researchers prepared the TCRbeta library using unique molecular identifiers, the study reports. TCRdb reprocessed the PCR reads via MiXCR and lists one record per CDR3 protein. Among 600,000 to 800,000 distinct CDR3 sequences listed, about 12% were seen once. Between the trimmed V and J ends, which lost 3 bases and 8 bases, there was a span of 7 bases. The CDR3 is made up of 11 amino acids. Germline V gene lookup returns CDR1 LNHDA and CDR2 SQIVND (reference sequence). Turning to this clonotype: What it binds is unknown.

The sequence came from a girl aged 2 to 10 with congenital amegakaryocytic thrombocytopenia, due to receive a stem cell transplant. This specimen consisted of PBMCs, obtained before TCRalphabeta/CD19-depleted stem cell transplant. The genes are TRBV19 and TRBJ1-1; D gene uncertain. CDR3 loop: CASSIPEEAFF. The CDR3, as DNA: TGTGCCAGTAGTATTCCTGAAGAAGCTTTCTTT.